Listed below are T cell receptor beta chains from one sample, sequenced in a study of blood T cell repertoires in COVID-19. The repertoire was sequenced with immunoSEQ multiplex PCR; TCRdb's copy has only in-frame clones and lacks some. The repertoire has some 140,000 clones, 75% to 90% of them found once; the top ten carry over 2%. Input material: peripheral blood. The receptors shown here come from a man aged 45-60 years with active COVID-19. The CDR3 runs from the conserved cysteine through the conserved F or W. The D gene is left open where the match is weak. A row's size may be missing; if present it is once, few, many or a size class.

TRBJ2-7 | 13 | TRBD1 | TRBV6-5 | - | TGTGCCAGCACCGGGACAGGGGGCTCCGAGCAGTACTTC | CASTGTGGSEQYF
TRBJ1-1 | 15 | - | TRBV4-2 | once | TGTGCCAGCAGCCAGGGACTCGACAGCCCCACGGGAGCTTTCTTT | CASSQGLDSPTGAFF
TRBJ2-6 | 17 | TRBD1 | TRBV7-9 | - | TGTGCCAGCAGCCGTATCAGGGGGCGGGTTGGGGCCAACGTCCTGACTTTC | CASSRIRGRVGANVLTF
TRBJ2-5 | 14 | - | TRBV21-1 | once | TGTGCCAGCGGACTAGCGGTGAGGTTGGAGACCCAGTACTTC | CASGLAVRLETQYF
TRBJ2-7 | 14 | TRBD2 | TRBV2 | - | TGTGCCAGCAAGTTGACTAGCGGGCGCTACGAGCAGTACTTC | CASKLTSGRYEQYF
TRBJ2-2 | 13 | - | TRBV7-3 | - | TGTGCCAGCAGCCCTATAGTGACCGGGGAGCTGTTTTTT | CASSPIVTGELFF
TRBJ1-6 | 15 | - | TRBV10-1 | - | TGCGCCAGCCCTGCTATGGTGGCAGGGAATTCACCCCTCCACTTT | CASPAMVAGNSPLHF
TRBJ2-1 | 15 | - | TRBV2 | few | TGTGCCAGCAGCAAAGAGGTGGGGGGGCGTAATGAGCAGTTCTTC | CASSKEVGGRNEQFF
TRBJ2-7 | 13 | - | TRBV28 | - | TGTGCCAGCAGACTTGACAGATCCTACGAGCAGTACTTC | CASRLDRSYEQYF
TRBJ2-7 | 15 | - | TRBV3-1/TRBV3-2 | few | TGTGCCAGCAGCCAAGATGCGACAGGTGCCTACGAGCAGTACTTC | CASSQDATGAYEQYF
TRBJ2-3 | 14 | TRBD2 | TRBV7-3 | - | TGTGCCAGCAGCTTAGCGGGGGGTCATGATACGCAGTATTTT | CASSLAGGHDTQYF
TRBJ1-2 | 16 | TRBD1 | TRBV7-9 | few | TGTGCCAGCAGCGCTTGGGGGACAGGGGGTAACTATGGCTACACCTTC | CASSAWGTGGNYGYTF
TRBJ2-3 | 15 | - | TRBV18 | - | TGTGCCAGCTCACCCTCGACAGTTACCACAGATACGCAGTATTTT | CASSPSTVTTDTQYF
TRBJ2-1 | 16 | TRBD2 | TRBV11-1 | once | TGTGCCAGCAGCCCCATAGCGGGGGGGCCCTACAATGAGCAGTTCTTC | CASSPIAGGPYNEQFF
TRBJ2-7 | 16 | TRBD1 | TRBV19 | - | TGTGCCAGTAGTAGATCGGAGGACAGGGGTTCCTACGAGCAGTACTTC | CASSRSEDRGSYEQYF
TRBJ2-5 | 16 | TRBD1 | TRBV6-6 | once | TGTGCCAGCAGTTACCGGGGACAGGGATGGCAAGAGACCCAGTACTTC | CASSYRGQGWQETQYF
TRBJ1-1 | 17 | - | TRBV7-2 | - | TGTGCCAGCAGCTTAGGAGGTACAGGCCCCTTCGCCACTGAAGCTTTCTTT | CASSLGGTGPFATEAFF
TRBJ2-1 | 17 | TRBD2 | TRBV19 | - | TGTGCCAGTAGTAGACATGGACTAGCGGGGGCCTACAATGAGCAGTTCTTC | CASSRHGLAGAYNEQFF
TRBJ2-3 | 10 | - | TRBV3-1/TRBV3-2 | - | TGTGCCAGCAGCCAAATGAGGGCCGCATGG | CASSQMRAAW
TRBJ1-1 | 14 | TRBD1 | TRBV2 | - | TGTGCCAGCAGTGGACAGGGCCCCAACACTGAAGCTTTCTTT | CASSGQGPNTEAFF
TRBJ2-7 | 15 | - | TRBV9 | - | TGTGCCAGCAGCGTAGCAGGGACACCGACCTACGAGCAGTACTTC | CASSVAGTPTYEQYF
TRBJ1-1 | 13 | - | TRBV14 | - | TGTGCCAGCAGCCAAGATTTAATGGGGGCAGCTTTCTTT | CASSQDLMGAAFF
TRBJ1-2 | 12 | - | TRBV15 | once | TGTGCCACCAGCAACAGCTACTATGGCTACACCTTC | CATSNSYYGYTF
TRBJ2-7 | 12 | - | TRBV30 | - | TGTGCCTGGCAACCCGCCGGGGGCGAGCAGTACTTC | CAWQPAGGEQYF
TRBJ1-1 | 16 | - | TRBV5-8 | - | TGTGCCAGCAGCTTGGAGGCAGGGTGGATCAACACTGAAGCTTTCTTT | CASSLEAGWINTEAFF
TRBJ2-7 | 14 | TRBD1 | TRBV7-6 | - | TGTGCCAGCAGTCGGGACAGGGCTTCCTACGAGCAGTACTTC | CASSRDRASYEQYF
TRBJ1-2 | 13 | - | TRBV24-1 | - | TGTGCCACCAGTGATGGGGCCTGGGGCGGCTACACCTTC | CATSDGAWGGYTF
TRBJ2-7 | 14 | - | TRBV5-4 | - | TGTGCCAGCAGCCCGGGGGGACAAGCCTACGAGCAGTACTTC | CASSPGGQAYEQYF
TRBJ1-2 | 13 | - | TRBV7-9 | - | TGTGCCAGCAGCTTAGGCAGGTTCGGTGGCTACACCTTC | CASSLGRFGGYTF
TRBJ2-2 | 15 | TRBD2 | TRBV5-1 | - | TGCGCCAGCAGCACAGGACTAGTAAGCACCGGGGAGCTGTTTTTT | CASSTGLVSTGELFF
TRBJ2-1 | 14 | TRBD2 | TRBV13 | - | TGTGCCAGCAGCTCCGGAGGACTAGCTAAGGAGCAGTTCTTC | CASSSGGLAKEQFF
TRBJ2-7 | 14 | - | TRBV7-8 | few | TGTGCCAGCAGCTTAGCGTCACTTTCCTACGAGCAGTACTTC | CASSLASLSYEQYF
TRBJ2-1 | 16 | TRBD1 | TRBV27 | - | TGTGCCAGCAGTTTCTACGGGACAGGAGGCCCGAATGAGCAGTTCTTC | CASSFYGTGGPNEQFF
TRBJ2-7 | 14 | - | TRBV7-9 | - | TGTGCCAGCAGCCCACGACTGGGCGGGTACGAGCAGTACTTC | CASSPRLGGYEQYF
TRBJ1-1 | 16 | TRBD1 | TRBV18 | - | TGTGCCAGCTCACCAGAGGGGACAGGGGCGGGCACTGAAGCTTTCTTT | CASSPEGTGAGTEAFF
TRBJ2-5 | 15 | TRBD2 | TRBV30 | - | TGTGCCTGGAGGAGAGGAATAGCGGGGGGAGGGACCCAGTACTTC | CAWRRGIAGGGTQYF
TRBJ2-5 | 14 | - | TRBV18 | - | TGTGCCAGCTCACGGGACTCTGTAAGAGAGACCCAGTACTTC | CASSRDSVRETQYF
TRBJ1-2 | 15 | - | TRBV5-8 | - | TGTGCCAGCAGCTTGGTGGGCGTCACTAACTATGGCTACACCTTC | CASSLVGVTNYGYTF
TRBJ2-3 | 16 | - | TRBV9 | - | TGTGCCAGCAGCGTAGGAGGGGGGGGCAGGACGGATACGCAGTATTTT | CASSVGGGGRTDTQYF
TRBJ2-1 | 14 | - | TRBV6-4 | - | TGTGCCAGCAGATCCCCGGAGGGGGCACATGAGCAGTTCTTC | CASRSPEGAHEQFF
TRBJ1-1 | 13 | - | TRBV2 | - | TGTGCCAGCAAGGAGAATATGGGAGGTGAAGCTTTCTTT | CASKENMGGEAFF
TRBJ2-1 | 13 | - | TRBV15 | - | TGTGCCACCAGGCCGCCACAGTACAATGAGCAGTTCTTC | CATRPPQYNEQFF
TRBJ2-3 | 15 | - | TRBV7-2 | - | TGTGCCAGCAGCTTAGCGGGGGCTCGGGGAGATACGCAGTATTTT | CASSLAGARGDTQYF